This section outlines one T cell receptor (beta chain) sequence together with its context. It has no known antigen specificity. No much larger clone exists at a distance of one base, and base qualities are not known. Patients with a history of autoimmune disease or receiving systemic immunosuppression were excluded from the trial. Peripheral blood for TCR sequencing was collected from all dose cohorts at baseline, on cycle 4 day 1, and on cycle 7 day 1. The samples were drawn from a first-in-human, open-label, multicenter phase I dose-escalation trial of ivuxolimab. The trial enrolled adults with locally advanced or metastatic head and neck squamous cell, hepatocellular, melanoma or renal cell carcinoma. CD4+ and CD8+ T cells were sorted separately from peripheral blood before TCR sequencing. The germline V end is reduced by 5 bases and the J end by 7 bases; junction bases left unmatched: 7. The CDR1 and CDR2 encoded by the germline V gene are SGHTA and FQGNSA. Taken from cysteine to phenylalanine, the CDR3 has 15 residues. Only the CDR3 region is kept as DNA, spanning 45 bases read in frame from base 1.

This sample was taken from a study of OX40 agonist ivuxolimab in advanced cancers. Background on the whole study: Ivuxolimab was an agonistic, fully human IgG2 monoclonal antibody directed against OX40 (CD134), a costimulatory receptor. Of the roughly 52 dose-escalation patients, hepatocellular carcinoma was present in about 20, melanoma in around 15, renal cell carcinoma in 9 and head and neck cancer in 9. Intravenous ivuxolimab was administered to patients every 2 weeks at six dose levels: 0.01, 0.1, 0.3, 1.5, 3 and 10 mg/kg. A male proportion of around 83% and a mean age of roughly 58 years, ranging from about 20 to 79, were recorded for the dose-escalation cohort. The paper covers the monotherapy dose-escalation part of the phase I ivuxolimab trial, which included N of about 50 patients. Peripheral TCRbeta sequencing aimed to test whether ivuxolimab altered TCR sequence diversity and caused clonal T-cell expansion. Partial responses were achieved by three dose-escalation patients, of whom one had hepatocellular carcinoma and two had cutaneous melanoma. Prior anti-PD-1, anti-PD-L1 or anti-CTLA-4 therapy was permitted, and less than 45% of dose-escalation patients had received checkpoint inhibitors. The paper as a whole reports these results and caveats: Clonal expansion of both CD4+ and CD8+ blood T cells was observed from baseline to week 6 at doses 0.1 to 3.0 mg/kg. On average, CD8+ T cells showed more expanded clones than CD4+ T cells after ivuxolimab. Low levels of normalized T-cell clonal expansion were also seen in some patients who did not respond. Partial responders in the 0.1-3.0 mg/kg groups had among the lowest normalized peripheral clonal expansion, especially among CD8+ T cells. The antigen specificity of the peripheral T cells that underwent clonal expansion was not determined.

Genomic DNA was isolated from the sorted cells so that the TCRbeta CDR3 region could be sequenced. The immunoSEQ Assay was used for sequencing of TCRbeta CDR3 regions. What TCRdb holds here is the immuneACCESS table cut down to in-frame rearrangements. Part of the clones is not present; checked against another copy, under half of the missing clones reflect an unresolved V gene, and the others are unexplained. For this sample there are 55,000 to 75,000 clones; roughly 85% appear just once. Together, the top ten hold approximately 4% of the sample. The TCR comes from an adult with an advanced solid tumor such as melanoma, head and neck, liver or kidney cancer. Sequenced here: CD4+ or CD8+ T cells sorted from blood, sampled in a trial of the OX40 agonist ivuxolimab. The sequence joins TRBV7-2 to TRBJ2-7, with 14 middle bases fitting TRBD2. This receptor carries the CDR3 CASSHGTSGGFEQYF. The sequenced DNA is TGTGCCAGCAGCCACGGGACTAGCGGGGGTTTTGAGCAGTACTTC.